The clone carrying this T cell receptor (beta chain) was counted many times. Those with hyperthyroidism were 18 to 65 years old, newly diagnosed, and ill for under 2 months. Each diagnosis drew on symptoms, thyroxine, TRAb, thyroid ultrasound and orbital computed tomography findings. Amplified TCR beta CDR3 regions derived from RNA transcripts. The TCR CDR3 first-round RT-PCR relied on the HTBI primer set. A single record per CDR3 protein comes from TCRdb applying MiXCR to the multiplex PCR reads. Counted here are roughly 570,000 distinct CDR3 sequences, 15% to 17% occurring once; the ten biggest clones make up under 7.5%. The CDR3 extends over 13 amino acids. V was clipped by 6 bases and J by 1 base, with 12 bases between them. Germline loops: CDR1 DFQATT, CDR2 SNEGSKA (reference sequence). This record belongs to a study of T cells in Graves' hyperthyroidism and ophthalmopathy.

The rearrangement uses TRBV20-1 and TRBJ1-1, with D maybe TRBD1 (5 bases). The TCR comes from a woman in her 30s with Graves' hyperthyroidism. The sample comprised blood. The CDR3 DNA sequence: TGCAGTGCCGCAGGGCTTCGGAACACTGAAGCTTTCTTT. It encodes CSAAGLRNTEAFF.